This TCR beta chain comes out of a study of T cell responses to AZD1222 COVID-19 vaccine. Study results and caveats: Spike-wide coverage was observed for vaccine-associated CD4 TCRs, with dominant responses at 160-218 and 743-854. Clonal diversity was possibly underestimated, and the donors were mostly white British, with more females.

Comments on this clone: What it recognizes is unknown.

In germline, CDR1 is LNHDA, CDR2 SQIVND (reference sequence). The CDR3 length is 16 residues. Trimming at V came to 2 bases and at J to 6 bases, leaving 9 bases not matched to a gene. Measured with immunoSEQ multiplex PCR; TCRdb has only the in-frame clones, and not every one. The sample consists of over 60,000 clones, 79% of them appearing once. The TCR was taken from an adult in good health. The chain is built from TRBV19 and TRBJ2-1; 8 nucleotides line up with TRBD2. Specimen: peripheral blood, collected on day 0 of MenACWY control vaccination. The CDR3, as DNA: TGTGCCAGTAGTATATCTTCGGACGGGGGGGTCAATGAGCAGTTCTTC. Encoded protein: CASSISSDGGVNEQFF.